Below are 30 T cell receptor beta chains sequenced from a single sample in a study of T cells in Graves' hyperthyroidism and ophthalmopathy. Amplified regions were TCR beta CDR3 sequences from RNA transcripts. HTBI primers were employed in a first-round RT-PCR of the TCR CDR3. TCRdb redid the calling of the multiplex PCR reads with MiXCR, one entry per CDR3 protein. Of around 620,000 distinct CDR3 sequences in the sample, about 17% were seen once. Sequencing used blood. The receptor source for this set is a woman aged 25 to 39 with Graves' hyperthyroidism.

The sample holds many counts of this clonotype. The V and J genes are TRBV28 and TRBJ2-1; D is possibly TRBD2 (5 bases). Germline V gene lookup returns CDR1 MDHEN and CDR2 SYDVKM. Trimming shortened V by 7 bases and J by 10 bases, and 14 bases separated the two germline ends. The CDR3 is 12 amino acids. CDR3 residues: CASTPSEGEQFF. CDR3 bases: TGTGCCAGCACGCCATCCGAGGGAGAGCAGTTCTTC.

The genes are TRBV20-1 and TRBJ1-5; possibly TRBD1 for D (6 bases). Between the trimmed V and J ends, which lost 1 base and 1 base, there was a span of 11 bases. CDR1 is DFQATT, CDR2 SNEGSKA, per germline (reference sequence). The CDR3 has 15 amino acids. The CDR3 loop is CSARGNGQSNQPQHF. The CDR3 nucleotides are TGCAGTGCTAGAGGGAACGGACAGAGCAATCAGCCCCAGCATTTT.

This clonotype was recorded many times. The chain couples TRBV7-3 to TRBJ2-5; D perhaps matches TRBD2 (6 bases). This CDR3 comprises 16 residues. Germline V gene sequence: CDR1 SGHTA, CDR2 FQGTGA. The V and J ends lost 4 bases and 2 bases respectively, with 17 bases between them. In DNA, the CDR3 is TGTGCCAGCAGCTCAGGGTTCGCGGGACGTCAAGAGACCCAGTACTTC. Translating gives CASSSGFAGRQETQYF.

This clonotype was recorded at least ten times. This chain connects TRBV28 to TRBJ1-5; possibly TRBD1 for D (5 bases). This CDR3 contains 14 residues. V was pared by 5 bases and J by 7 bases, with 15 bases between. Germline CDR1 reads MDHEN; CDR2 reads SYDVKM. CDR3 nucleotide sequence: TGTGCCAGCAGTCCGGCGAGGGACGGACAGCCCCAGCATTTT. Amino acid sequence: CASSPARDGQPQHF.

This clonotype turned up a few times. The chain carries TRBV29-1 and TRBJ2-1; 7 nucleotides line up with TRBD1. Germline CDR1 and CDR2: SQVTM and ANQGSEA. J was trimmed by 7 bases and V by 7 bases; bases with no gene match: 16. The CDR3 covers 15 residues. CDR3 in amino acids: CSAPIPGRGRNEQFF. The CDR3 coding sequence is TGCAGCGCCCCTATCCCGGGCAGGGGGAGAAATGAGCAGTTCTTC.

This clonotype was seen repeatedly, ten times or more. The chain uses TRBV12-3 or TRBV12-4 and TRBJ2-2; D unresolved. The CDR3 sequence is 17 residues long. Trimming removed 4 bases from V and 0 bases from J, with 15 bases in between. DNA for the CDR3: TGTGCCAGCAGTTCTGGTGCCTATATCCCGAACACCGGGGAGCTGTTTTTT. Protein: CASSSGAYIPNTGELFF.

This clonotype was observed at least ten times. The rearrangement uses TRBV11-2 and TRBJ2-5; possibly TRBD2 for D (6 bases). CDR1 and CDR2 from the germline V gene are SGHAT and FQNNGV. V was cut by 7 bases and J by 5 bases, with 14 bases left in between. This CDR3 has 13 residues. The CDR3 is CASTWGGAETQYF. The CDR3 nucleotides read TGTGCCAGCACCTGGGGCGGGGCGGAGACCCAGTACTTC.

The sample holds many counts of this clonotype. This chain joins TRBV12-3 or TRBV12-4 and TRBJ2-5, with D unresolved. CDR3 length equals 13 residues. Trimming stripped 6 bases from V and 2 bases from J, with 10 bases between. Here the CDR3 DNA reads TGTGCCAGCAGAGGACGGTTACAAGAGACCCAGTACTTC. Protein sequence: CASRGRLQETQYF.

Remarks on this clonotype: A much larger clone lies one base from this, so it may be a read error. The conserved final phenylalanine or tryptophan is absent from the CDR3, which likely points to a read error. The chain is built from TRBV20-1 and TRBJ2-1; D assignment may be TRBD1 or TRBD2 (6 bases each). CDR3 length: 16 amino acids. The V gene lost 8 bases and the J gene lost 2 bases, with 22 bases spanning the gap. CDR1 DFQATT and CDR2 SNEGSKA come from the germline V gene (reference sequence). The CDR3 bases are TGCAGTATGCGAGGGGGGTTAGCGCTTACCTACAATGAGCAGTTCCTC. It specifies CSMRGGLALTYNEQFL.

The table lists this clonotype with a few counts. This sequence joins TRBV6-1 and TRBJ1-4, with 7 bases matching TRBD1. The CDR3 length is 13 residues. V trimming: 7 bases; J trimming: 6 bases; junction bases outside the gene matches: 5. The germline V gene encodes CDR1 MNHNS and CDR2 SASEGT. CDR3 sequence reads: CASKTGMDEKLFF. The CDR3 DNA reads as TGTGCCAGCAAGACAGGGATGGATGAAAAACTGTTTTTT.

This clonotype was counted ten times or more. V usage is TRBV4-3 and J usage is TRBJ2-3; D gene ambiguous. This CDR3 has 15 amino acids. CDR1 is LGHNA and CDR2 is YSLEER in the germline V gene. V lost 3 bases and J 3 bases, leaving 13 bases between the germline ends. Here the CDR3 DNA reads TGCGCCAGCAGCCACAGACCGGATGGGACAGATACGCAGTATTTT. Translation gives CASSHRPDGTDTQYF.

The chain couples TRBV10-3 to TRBJ1-2; D is uncertain. Germline V gene lookup returns CDR1 ENHRY and CDR2 SYGVKD. The V gene lost 1 base and the J gene lost 1 base, with 7 bases spanning the gap. CDR3 length: 14 amino acids. The CDR3 loop reads CAISEYNSNYGYTF. CDR3 DNA: TGTGCCATCAGTGAGTACAACAGTAACTATGGCTACACCTTC.

This chain links TRBV13 with TRBJ1-2, with D possibly TRBD1 on 6 matching bases. Germline V gives CDR1 PRHDT, CDR2 FYEKMQ (reference sequence). The V end was cut by 4 bases, the J end by 0 bases, with 9 bases between. This CDR3 comprises 14 residues. CDR3 sequence (DNA): TGTGCCAGCAGCTGGGGGCGAGCTAACTATGGCTACACCTTC. It codes for CASSWGRANYGYTF.

This clonotype has only a few counts. V is TRBV30 and J is TRBJ2-2; 11 nucleotides match TRBD2. CDR1 and CDR2 from the germline V gene are GTSNPN and SVGIG (reference sequence). This CDR3 is 12 amino acids long. The CDR3 nucleotides read TGTGCTAGCCTAGCGGGAGGATTGGAGCTGTTTTTT. Its translation: CASLAGGLELFF. Variable domain in full (rest from reference TRBV30 and TRBJ2-2): SQTIHQWPATLVQPVGSPLSLECTVEGTSNPNLYWYRQAAGRGLQLLFYSVGIGQISSEVPQNLSASRPQDRQFILSSKKLLLSDSGFYLCASLAGGLELFFGEGSRLTVL.

This clonotype was observed at least ten times. The chain couples TRBV27 to TRBJ2-7; D is unresolved. The germline V and J ends were trimmed by 5 bases and 2 bases, with 7 bases remaining between them. Germline V gene sequence: CDR1 MNHEY, CDR2 SMNVEV (reference sequence). The CDR3 contains 12 residues. The CDR3 spells CASSESPYEQYF. Written as DNA, the CDR3 is TGTGCCAGCAGTGAGAGCCCCTACGAGCAGTACTTC.

The chain uses TRBV5-1 and TRBJ2-7; 10 bases agree with TRBD2. V lost 2 bases and J lost 2; bases outside the gene matches: 7. The length of the CDR3 is 16 residues. The germline CDR1 and CDR2 sequences are SGHRS and YFSETQ. Written as DNA, the CDR3 is TGCGCCAGCAGCTTCGGACTAGCGGCCGTTACCTACGAGCAGTACTTC. It yields the protein CASSFGLAAVTYEQYF. Full variable domain (outside the CDR3, taken from reference TRBV5-1 and TRBJ2-7): KAGVTQTPRYLIKTRGQQVTLSCSPISGHRSVSWYQQTPGQGLQFLFEYFSETQRNKGNFPGRFSGRQFSNSRSEMNVSTLELGDSALYLCASSFGLAAVTYEQYFGPGTRLTVT.

This clonotype was recorded only once. CDR3: CASSQRGPGANVLTF. The CDR3 region has the DNA TGTGCCAGCAGCCAAAGGGGGCCTGGGGCCAACGTCCTGACTTTC. The chain employs TRBV6-2 or TRBV6-3 and TRBJ2-6; 7 bases agree with TRBD1. From germline, CDR1 is MNHEY and CDR2 SVGEGT. V was pared by 6 bases and J by 2 bases, with 4 bases of the junction left unmatched. This CDR3 spans 15 amino acids.

This chain joins TRBV7-2 and TRBJ1-2; 7 positions match TRBD1. The CDR3 has 11 amino acids. With V trimmed by 3 bases and J by 8 bases, 0 bases remained unmatched. Germline V gene sequence: CDR1 SGHTA, CDR2 FQGNSA. The CDR3 DNA follows: TGTGCCAGCAGCTTGACAGGGGGCTACACCTTC. It is translated as CASSLTGGYTF.

In this sample, this clonotype turned up many times. The rearrangement uses TRBV12-3 or TRBV12-4 and TRBJ2-2; D possibly corresponds to TRBD2 (5 bases). The CDR3 has 15 residues. Trimming left V 9 bases short and J 5 bases short, with 19 bases between. CDR3 in amino acids: CASRKELGRTGELFF. As DNA, the CDR3 is TGTGCCAGTCGAAAAGAACTAGGTCGGACCGGGGAGCTGTTTTTT.

Comments on this clonotype: This may come from a read error, since a much larger clone is one base off. The chain recombines TRBV6-1 with TRBJ1-5; D is unclear. CDR1 MNHNS and CDR2 SASEGT come from the germline V gene. The V end was cut by 3 bases, the J end by 2 bases, with 14 bases between. The CDR3 length is 16 residues. The CDR3 sequence: CASSDVHWERNQPQHF. The CDR3 DNA sequence: TGTGCCAGCAGTGATGTTCACTGGGAGCGCAATCAGCCCCAGCATTTT.

This rearrangement joins TRBV5-4 to TRBJ2-1; 7 bases map to TRBD2. With V trimmed by 3 bases and J by 15 bases, 12 bases remained unmatched. This CDR3 comprises 13 residues. CDR1 is SGHNT and CDR2 is YYREEE in the germline V gene (reference sequence). In DNA form, the CDR3 reads TGTGCCAGCAGCTCTGGCTGGGCGGGAGTTCGGTTCTTC. This gives the protein CASSSGWAGVRFF.

This clonotype appeared many times. The V call is TRBV6-1, the J call TRBJ1-1, with D possibly being TRBD1 (6 bases). The ends were cut back, 7 bases at V and 4 bases at J, with 22 bases in the middle. The CDR3 contains 16 residues. Germline V gene lookup returns CDR1 MNHNS and CDR2 SASEGT. Written as DNA, the CDR3 is TGTGCCAGCACCAGCCAACCCGGGGGAGGGGGCACTGAAGCTTTCTTT. This codes for CASTSQPGGGGTEAFF.

The table lists this clonotype with many counts. The rearrangement links TRBV28 to TRBJ1-2, with 10 bases lining up with TRBD1. Germline assignment: CDR1 MDHEN and CDR2 SYDVKM. After removal of 5 bases from V and 4 bases from J, the junction contained 4 bases not matched to a gene. The CDR3 is 14 residues long. CDR3 in amino acids: CASSPRTGGYGYTF. CDR3 DNA: TGTGCCAGCAGTCCACGGACAGGGGGCTATGGCTACACCTTC.

This clonotype was recorded a few times. This chain joins TRBV5-1 and TRBJ2-2; TRBD1 or TRBD2 may be the D gene (5 bases each). The ends were cut back, 4 bases at V and 1 base at J, with 17 bases in the middle. Germline V CDR1 and CDR2: SGHRS, YFSETQ. CDR3 length equals 17 residues. The CDR3 loop is CASSPLAMRGNTGELFF. CDR3 bases: TGCGCCAGCAGCCCACTTGCCATGAGGGGGAACACCGGGGAGCTGTTTTTT. The full variable domain, with the rest looked up from reference TRBV5-1 and TRBJ2-2, is KAGVTQTPRYLIKTRGQQVTLSCSPISGHRSVSWYQQTPGQGLQFLFEYFSETQRNKGNFPGRFSGRQFSNSRSEMNVSTLELGDSALYLCASSPLAMRGNTGELFFGEGSRLTVL.

As to this clonotype: A much larger clone lies one base from this, so it may be a read error. The chain joins TRBV2 to TRBJ1-2, with 7 positions matching TRBD1. The junction had 7 bases not matched to a gene; V was cut back by 6 bases and J by 6 bases. The CDR3 loop spans 13 amino acids. Per germline, CDR1 SNHLY and CDR2 FYNNEI. The CDR3: CASSGTAPDGYTF. Written as DNA, the CDR3 is TGTGCCAGCAGCGGGACAGCGCCTGATGGCTACACCTTC.

The gene calls are TRBV20-1 and TRBJ2-1, with D possibly TRBD2 on 5 matching bases. CDR1 and CDR2 (germline): DFQATT, SNEGSKA (reference sequence). Trimming took 2 bases from V and 4 from J, leaving 15 bases between them. This CDR3 is 15 amino acids long. The CDR3 sequence is CSARPTRLSYNEQFF. In DNA, the CDR3 is TGCAGTGCTAGACCTACTAGATTGTCTTACAATGAGCAGTTCTTC.

At least ten counts were recorded for this clonotype. This sequence joins TRBV7-2 and TRBJ2-5; 10 nucleotides agree with TRBD2. V dropped 5 bases and J dropped 2; count of bases not matched to a gene: 14. CDR1 and CDR2 (germline): SGHTA, FQGNSA. There are 18 residues in the CDR3. The CDR3 region is CASSKNRIAGGRQETQYF. Written as DNA, the CDR3 is TGTGCCAGCAGCAAAAATCGTATAGCGGGAGGACGGCAAGAGACCCAGTACTTC. Based on the CDR3 plus reference TRBV7-2 and TRBJ2-5, the full variable domain is GAGVSQSPSNKVTEKGKDVELRCDPISGHTALYWYRQSLGQGLEFLIYFQGNSAPDKSGLPSDRFSAERTGGSVSTLTIQRTQQEDSAVYLCASSKNRIAGGRQETQYFGPGTRLLVL.

In nucleotides, the CDR3 is TGTGCCAGCAGCTGGAGGACTAGCGGGAGACCCTACGAGCAGTACTTC. Translated, it gives CASSWRTSGRPYEQYF. V and J are TRBV7-2 and TRBJ2-7; 13 bases match TRBD2. The CDR3 has 16 amino acids. Germline trimming cut 4 bases from V and 2 bases from J; bases unmatched to any gene: 5. Germline V CDR1 and CDR2: SGHTA, FQGNSA.

Ten or more counts support this clonotype. This chain links TRBV13 with TRBJ1-2; TRBD1 might be the D (6 bases). This CDR3 has 17 residues. Germline V gives CDR1 PRHDT, CDR2 FYEKMQ (reference sequence). V lost 0 bases and J 4 bases, leaving 18 bases between the germline ends. The CDR3 sequence is CASSLGLGRQVTYGYTF. The CDR3 coding sequence is TGTGCCAGCAGCTTAGGCCTAGGTCGACAGGTGACCTATGGCTACACCTTC. The variable domain in full, completed from reference TRBV13 and TRBJ1-2, reads AAGVIQSPRHLIKEKRETATLKCYPIPRHDTVYWYQQGPGQDPQFLISFYEKMQSDKGSIPDRFSAQQFSDYHSELNMSSLELGDSALYFCASSLGLGRQVTYGYTFGSGTRLTVV.

This clonotype has at least ten counts. The chain uses TRBV20-1 and TRBJ1-1, with D perhaps TRBD1 (5 bases). This CDR3 is built from 14 residues. CDR1 and CDR2 from the germline V gene are DFQATT and SNEGSKA (reference sequence). The germline V and J ends were trimmed by 4 bases and 10 bases, with 22 bases remaining between them. The CDR3 sequence is CSATLMSRGEGAFF. The CDR3 nucleotides read TGCAGTGCTACTTTAATGTCTCGGGGGGAAGGAGCTTTCTTT.